This T cell receptor (beta chain) appears in the sequencing data of a study of blood T cell repertoires in COVID-19. Authors' processing steps: For nucleated cells, counts were estimated from reference gene primer amplification. Only in-frame clones appear in the TCRdb table, and some are missing; sequencing was by immunoSEQ multiplex PCR. The DNA was the basis for D and trimming; V, J and clone size are from that table. Of about 300,000 clones listed, over 75% are singletons. The CDR3 length is 15 residues. Germline CDR1 and CDR2: SGHTA and FQGTGA. The V segment lost 3 bases and the J segment 7 bases; nucleotides outside the gene matches: 6. Either two negative PCRs, clearance, or symptom resolution qualified Cohort 3 donors as recovered.

This TCR was sampled from a man aged 25 to 45 who had recovered from COVID-19. The sample taken for sequencing was PBMCs or T cells enriched from blood (not recorded which). This chain connects TRBV7-3 to TRBJ2-7; 13 nucleotides match TRBD2. Here the CDR3 reads CASSLGLAGPREQYF. The CDR3 DNA reads as TGTGCCAGCAGCTTGGGACTAGCGGGGCCTCGGGAGCAGTACTTC.